This entry lists 19 T cell receptor beta chains sequenced from one sample in a study of CD8+CD57+ T cells in acquired aplastic anemia. Patients chosen for sequencing had shown CD8+CD57+ cell expansion by flow cytometry. Researchers used genomic DNA as the template to profile TCR beta VDJ and CDR3. TCRdb reprocessed the reads with MiXCR, giving one entry per CDR3 protein. The profile shows about 160,000 distinct CDR3 sequences, about 45% of them singletons. Material for sequencing was sorted CD4+, CD8+, or CD8+CD57+ T cells (not recorded which) from PBMCs. Receptor source: a human donor with aplastic anemia.

This sequence joins TRBV12-3 or TRBV12-4 and TRBJ1-2, with 9 bases aligning to TRBD1. The CDR3 loop spans 16 amino acids. V lost 5 bases, J lost 7 bases, and 14 bases stayed unmatched. The chain's CDR3 is CASSGIHRTGEGGYTF. The CDR3 region has the DNA TGTGCCAGCAGTGGGATACACCGGACAGGGGAAGGTGGCTACACCTTC.

The chain couples TRBV24-1 to TRBJ1-5; D is possibly TRBD1 (6 bases). V dropped 6 bases and J dropped 2 bases, with 7 bases sitting between them. CDR1 is KGHDR and CDR2 is SFDVKD in the germline V gene. The CDR3 consists of 13 residues. The chain's CDR3 is CATSRTGNQPQHF. In DNA, the CDR3 is TGTGCCACCAGTCGGACAGGCAATCAGCCCCAGCATTTT.

This clonotype was recorded once. V usage is TRBV29-1 and J usage is TRBJ2-7, with 7 bases matching TRBD2. The J segment lost 0 bases and the V segment lost 5 bases, leaving 13 bases of the junction unmatched. Looked up from germline, CDR1 is SQVTM and CDR2 is ANQGSEA. CDR3 length: 16 residues. CDR3: CSVSGTPYDSSYEQYV. The CDR3 DNA follows: TGCAGCGTTAGCGGGACCCCCTACGATAGCTCCTACGAGCAGTACGTC.

The chain links TRBV11-1 to TRBJ1-5; D is undetermined. The germline V gene has CDR1 SGHAT and CDR2 FQDESV (reference sequence). Trimming stripped 5 bases from V and 6 bases from J, with 17 bases between. CDR3 length equals 15 residues. The CDR3: CASSLGRGLVQPQHF. CDR3 in DNA: TGTGCCAGCAGCCTGGGGAGAGGGCTAGTTCAGCCCCAGCATTTT.

Notes on this clonotype: This CDR3 is missing its conserved last phenylalanine or tryptophan, likely due to a read error. The limits of the CDR3 on the DNA are not certain, so only TCRdb's listed CDR3 is given. The chain carries TRBV24-1 and TRBJ2-3; the D call TRBD2 from the table was never checked on the DNA. CDR1 KGHDR and CDR2 SFDVKD come from the germline V gene. The CDR3 totals 11 residues, both ends included. The CDR3 loop is CATSPGGPGES.

This sequence joins TRBV7-2 and TRBJ2-7; TRBD1 might be the D (6 bases). V dropped 4 bases and J dropped 6 bases, with 13 bases sitting between them. In germline, CDR1 is SGHTA, CDR2 FQGNSA. This CDR3 is 13 amino acids long. This chain's CDR3 is CASSSGQSFEQYF. CDR3 in DNA: TGTGCCAGCAGCTCCGGACAGTCATTCGAGCAGTACTTC.

This chain uses TRBV2 with TRBJ1-2; no firm D call. Deletions cut 4 bases from V and 9 bases from J, with 9 bases between. The CDR3 is 11 residues long. The germline CDR1 and CDR2 sequences are SNHLY and FYNNEI. The CDR3 bases are TGTGCCAGCAGTGTGTTGAGCAGCTACACCTTC. Translating gives CASSVLSSYTF.

The V gene is TRBV13, the J gene TRBJ2-1; a weak D match, TRBD2 (6 bases). Trimming stripped 5 bases from V and 2 bases from J, with 10 bases between. This CDR3 contains 14 residues. Germline CDR1 is PRHDT and CDR2 is FYEKMQ (reference sequence). The CDR3 DNA follows: TGTGCCAGCAGCACCGGGACTCCCTACAATGAGCAGTTCTTC. Protein product: CASSTGTPYNEQFF.

The rearrangement uses TRBV9 and TRBJ2-5; D uncertain. This CDR3 has 13 residues. V was shortened by 0 bases and J by 5 bases, with 8 bases between the two germline ends. From germline, CDR1 is SGDLS and CDR2 YYNGEE. The CDR3 DNA sequence: TGTGCCAGCAGCGTAGTCCCGTGGGAGACCCAGTACTTC. This gives the protein CASSVVPWETQYF.

This clonotype is a singleton in its sample. The chain couples TRBV5-1 to TRBJ2-7, with 8 bases identical to TRBD1. Germline V gene sequence: CDR1 SGHRS, CDR2 YFSETQ. The V segment lost 6 bases and the J segment 4 bases; nucleotides outside the gene matches: 6. The CDR3 covers 13 residues. CDR3 sequence (DNA): TGCGCCAGCACGGGACAGGATGAATACGAGCAGTACTTC. Translation: CASTGQDEYEQYF.

The genes are TRBV10-3 and TRBJ2-7, with a tentative D call TRBD2 (7 bases). The CDR3 has 12 amino acids. Germline V gene sequence: CDR1 ENHRY, CDR2 SYGVKD. V shed 6 bases and J shed 6 bases, with 12 bases lying between them. The CDR3 DNA follows: TGTGCCATCAGGCGGGGGCCCCGCGAGCAGTACTTC. It is translated as CAIRRGPREQYF.

This clonotype was counted at least ten times. This chain connects TRBV7-6 to TRBJ1-4; TRBD1 might be the D (6 bases). In germline, CDR1 is SGHVS, CDR2 FNYEAQ. Trimming stripped 1 base from V and 3 bases from J, with 12 bases between. The CDR3 sequence is 16 residues long. The CDR3 nucleotides read TGTGCCAGCAGCTTAGGATTAGGGGGTTCTAATGAAAAACTGTTTTTT. It translates to CASSLGLGGSNEKLFF.

This clonotype was observed many times. The V call is TRBV20-1, the J call TRBJ2-5; D unresolved. V was cut by 4 bases and J by 4 bases, with 7 bases left in between. This CDR3 is 11 amino acids long. Germline values: CDR1 DFQATT, CDR2 SNEGSKA (reference sequence). The CDR3 protein is CSATMGETQYF. The CDR3 region has the DNA TGCAGTGCTACGATGGGAGAGACCCAGTACTTC.

The V and J genes are TRBV2 and TRBJ1-2; possible D gene TRBD1, 6 bases. The germline gives CDR1 SNHLY, CDR2 FYNNEI. There are 14 residues in the CDR3. Between the trimmed V and J ends, which lost 2 bases and 5 bases, there was a span of 12 bases. In nucleotides, the CDR3 is TGTGCCAGCAGTGAAACCGGACAGCTTTATGGCTACACCTTC. It specifies CASSETGQLYGYTF. Complete variable domain (other parts from reference TRBV2 and TRBJ1-2): EPEVTQTPSHQVTQMGQEVILRCVPISNHLYFYWYRQILGQKVEFLVSFYNNEISEKSEIFDDQFSVERPDGSNFTLKIRSTKLEDSAMYFCASSETGQLYGYTFGSGTRLTVV.

The table lists this clonotype with many counts. The V and J genes are TRBV6-1 and TRBJ1-3, with no clear D. Per the germline V gene, CDR1 is MNHNS and CDR2 is SASEGT. V lost 5 bases and J 0 bases, leaving 20 bases between the germline ends. CDR3 length: 18 amino acids. Here the CDR3 reads CASSPRRVRGRSGNTIYF. The DNA of the CDR3 is TGTGCCAGCAGTCCCCGGCGAGTCAGAGGACGCTCTGGAAACACCATATATTTT.

The J gene is TRBJ1-6, the V gene TRBV11-2, with D tentatively TRBD1 (6 bases). From germline, CDR1 is SGHAT and CDR2 FQNNGV. V lost 3 bases and J lost 13, with 28 bases in between. CDR3 length: 18 residues. CDR3 nucleotides: TGTGCCAGCAGCTTTGGTACCCGGGGAGGGGGGCTCTCTCGTCCCCTCCACTTT. Protein product: CASSFGTRGGGLSRPLHF.

The V call is TRBV19, the J call TRBJ1-4, with 7 nucleotides matching TRBD1. Per germline, CDR1 LNHDA and CDR2 SQIVND (reference sequence). CDR3 length: 14 amino acids. The V gene end was trimmed by 8 bases and the J gene end by 3 bases; junction bases not matched to a gene: 6. This CDR3 is CASRDRVSNEKLFF. In DNA, the CDR3 is TGTGCCAGTCGAGACAGGGTTTCTAATGAAAAACTGTTTTTT.

CDR3 bases: TGTGCCAGCAGCCCAGAAGGGGCAACTAATGAAAAACTGTTTTTT. It translates to CASSPEGATNEKLFF. This rearrangement joins TRBV9 to TRBJ1-4; maybe TRBD1 (5 bases). V dropped 4 bases and J dropped 0 bases, with 10 bases sitting between them. The germline gives CDR1 SGDLS, CDR2 YYNGEE. This CDR3 spans 15 amino acids.

A few counts support this clonotype. The junction shows a germline mismatch at one end, possibly a read error. CDR3 amino acids: CATSDLQF. The CDR3 DNA is TGTGCCACCAGTGATTTGCAGTTT. The rearrangement uses TRBV24-1 and TRBJ1-5, with no clear D. Germline V gene sequence: CDR1 KGHDR, CDR2 SFDVKD. There are 8 residues in the CDR3.